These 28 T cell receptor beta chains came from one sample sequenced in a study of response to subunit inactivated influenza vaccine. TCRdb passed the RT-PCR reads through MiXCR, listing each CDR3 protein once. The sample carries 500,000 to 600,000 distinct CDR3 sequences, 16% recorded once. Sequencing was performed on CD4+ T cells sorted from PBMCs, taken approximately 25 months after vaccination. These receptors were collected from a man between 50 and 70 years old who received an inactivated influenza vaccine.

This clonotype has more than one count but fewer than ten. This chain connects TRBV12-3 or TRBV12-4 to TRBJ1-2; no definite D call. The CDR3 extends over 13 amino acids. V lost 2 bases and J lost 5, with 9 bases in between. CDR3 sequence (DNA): TGTGCCAGCAGTTTAAGTTATTCATATGGCTACACCTTC. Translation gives CASSLSYSYGYTF.

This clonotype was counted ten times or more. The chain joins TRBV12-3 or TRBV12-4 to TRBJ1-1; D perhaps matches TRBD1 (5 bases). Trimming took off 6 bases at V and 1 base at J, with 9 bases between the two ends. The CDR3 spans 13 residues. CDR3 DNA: TGTGCCAGCAGACCGGGGGAGAACACTGAAGCTTTCTTT. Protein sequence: CASRPGENTEAFF.

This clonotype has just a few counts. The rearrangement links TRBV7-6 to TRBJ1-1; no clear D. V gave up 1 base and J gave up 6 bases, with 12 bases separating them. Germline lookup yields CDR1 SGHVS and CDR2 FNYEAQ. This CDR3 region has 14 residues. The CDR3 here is CASSLVSRESEAFF. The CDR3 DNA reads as TGTGCCAGCAGCTTAGTGTCTCGTGAGTCTGAAGCTTTCTTT. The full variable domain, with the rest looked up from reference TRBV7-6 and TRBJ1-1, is GAGVSQSPRYKVTKRGQDVALRCDPISGHVSLYWYRQALGQGPEFLTYFNYEAQQDKSGLPNDRFSAERPEGSISTLTIQRTEQRDSAMYRCASSLVSRESEAFFGQGTRLTVV.

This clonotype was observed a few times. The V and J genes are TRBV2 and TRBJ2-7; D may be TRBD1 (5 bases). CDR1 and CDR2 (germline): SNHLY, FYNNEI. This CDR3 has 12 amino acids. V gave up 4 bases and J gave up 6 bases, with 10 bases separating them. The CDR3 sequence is CASSVIGAEQYF. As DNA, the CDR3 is TGTGCCAGCAGTGTCATAGGGGCCGAGCAGTACTTC.

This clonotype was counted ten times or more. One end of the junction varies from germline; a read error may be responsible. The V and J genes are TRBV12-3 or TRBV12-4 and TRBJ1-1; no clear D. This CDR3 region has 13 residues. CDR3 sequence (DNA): TGTGCCAGCAGCTTAGCCCTGAACACTGAAGCTTTCTTT. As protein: CASSLALNTEAFF.

The CDR3 DNA reads as TGCAGTGCTAGAGATGCGCCGGCGGGGGGGCTTAACTATGGCTACACCTTC. It translates to CSARDAPAGGLNYGYTF. V gene TRBV20-1 combines with J gene TRBJ1-2; D is possibly TRBD1 (6 bases). V was shortened by 0 bases and J by 1 base, with 18 bases between the two germline ends. CDR3 length: 17 amino acids. The germline gives CDR1 DFQATT, CDR2 SNEGSKA (reference sequence).

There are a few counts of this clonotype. The CDR3, as DNA: TGTGCCATCAGTGAGGCGCCAGACTACGAGCAGTACTTC. Translated: CAISEAPDYEQYF. The genes are TRBV10-3 and TRBJ2-7; D unresolved. This CDR3 is built from 13 residues. CDR1 and CDR2 from the germline V gene are ENHRY and SYGVKD. V was pared by 2 bases and J by 3 bases, with 8 bases between.

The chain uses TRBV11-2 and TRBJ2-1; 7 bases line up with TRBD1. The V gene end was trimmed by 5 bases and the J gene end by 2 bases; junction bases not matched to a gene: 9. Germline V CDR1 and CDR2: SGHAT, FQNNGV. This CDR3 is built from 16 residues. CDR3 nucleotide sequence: TGTGCCAGCAGCCCTCTACGACAGGGAACCTACAATGAGCAGTTCTTC. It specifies CASSPLRQGTYNEQFF. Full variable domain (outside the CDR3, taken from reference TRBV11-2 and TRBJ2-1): EAGVAQSPRYKIIEKRQSVAFWCNPISGHATLYWYQQILGQGPKLLIQFQNNGVVDDSQLPKDRFSAERLKGVDSTLKIQPAKLEDSAVYLCASSPLRQGTYNEQFFGPGTRLTVL.

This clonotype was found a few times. The CDR3 bases are TGTGCCAGCAGCTTACCGAACCATGAAGATACGCAGTATTTT. It specifies CASSLPNHEDTQYF. The V gene is TRBV7-9, the J gene TRBJ2-3, with no clear D. V was clipped by 2 bases and J by 5 bases, with 11 bases between them. CDR3 size: 14 residues. Germline CDR1 reads SEHNR; CDR2 reads FQNEAQ (reference sequence).

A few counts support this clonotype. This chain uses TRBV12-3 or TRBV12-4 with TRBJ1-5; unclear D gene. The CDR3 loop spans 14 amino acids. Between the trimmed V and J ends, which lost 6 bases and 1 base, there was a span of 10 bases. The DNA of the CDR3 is TGTGCCAGCAGCCGGTCGGAGAGCAATCAGCCCCAGCATTTT. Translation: CASSRSESNQPQHF.

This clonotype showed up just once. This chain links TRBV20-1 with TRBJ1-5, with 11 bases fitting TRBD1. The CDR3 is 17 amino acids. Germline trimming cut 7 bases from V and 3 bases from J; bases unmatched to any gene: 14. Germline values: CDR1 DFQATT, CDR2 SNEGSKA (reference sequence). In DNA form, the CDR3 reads TGCAGTGTCGGAGGGACAGGGGGGCGAGGAGACAATCAGCCCCAGCATTTT. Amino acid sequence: CSVGGTGGRGDNQPQHF.

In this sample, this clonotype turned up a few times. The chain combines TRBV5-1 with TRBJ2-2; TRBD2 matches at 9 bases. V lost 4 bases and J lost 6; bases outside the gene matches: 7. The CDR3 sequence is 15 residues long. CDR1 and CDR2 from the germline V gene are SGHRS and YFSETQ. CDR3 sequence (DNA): TGCGCCAGCAGCGTGTCCGGGACTAGCCCCGGGGAGCTGTTTTTT. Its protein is CASSVSGTSPGELFF.

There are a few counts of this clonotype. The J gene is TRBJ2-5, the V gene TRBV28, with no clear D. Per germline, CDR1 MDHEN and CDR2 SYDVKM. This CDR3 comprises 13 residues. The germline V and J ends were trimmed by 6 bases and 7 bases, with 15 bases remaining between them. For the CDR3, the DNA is TGTGCCAGCAGGAACCGAAGGAGAGGGACCCAGTACTTC. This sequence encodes CASRNRRRGTQYF.

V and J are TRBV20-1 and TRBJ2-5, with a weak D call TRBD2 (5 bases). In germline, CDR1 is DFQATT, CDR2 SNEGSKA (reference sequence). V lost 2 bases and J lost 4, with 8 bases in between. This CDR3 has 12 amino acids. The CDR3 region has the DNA TGCAGTGCTAGACGGGGTGGAGAGACCCAGTACTTC. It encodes CSARRGGETQYF.

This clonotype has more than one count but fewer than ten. In nucleotides, the CDR3 is TGTGCCACCACCCGGGTTAGCGGGGAGCTGTTTTTT. Amino acid sequence: CATTRVSGELFF. The chain carries TRBV6-2 or TRBV6-3 and TRBJ2-2; D remains unclear. The germline CDR1 and CDR2 sequences are MNHEY and SVGEGT. The CDR3 is 12 amino acids. V was shortened by 10 bases and J by 7 bases, with 13 bases between the two germline ends.

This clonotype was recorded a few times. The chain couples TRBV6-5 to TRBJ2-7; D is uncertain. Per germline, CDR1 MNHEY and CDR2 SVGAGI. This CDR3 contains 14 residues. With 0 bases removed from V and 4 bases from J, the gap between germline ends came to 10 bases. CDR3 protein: CASSYSFSAYEQYF. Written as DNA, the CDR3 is TGTGCCAGCAGTTACTCCTTTTCGGCTTACGAGCAGTACTTC.

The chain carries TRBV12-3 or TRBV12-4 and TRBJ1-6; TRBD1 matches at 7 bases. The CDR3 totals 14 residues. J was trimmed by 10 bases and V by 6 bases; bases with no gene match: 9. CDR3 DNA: TGTGCCAGCAGCTTACAGGGGACGTTCTCACCCCTCCACTTT. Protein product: CASSLQGTFSPLHF.

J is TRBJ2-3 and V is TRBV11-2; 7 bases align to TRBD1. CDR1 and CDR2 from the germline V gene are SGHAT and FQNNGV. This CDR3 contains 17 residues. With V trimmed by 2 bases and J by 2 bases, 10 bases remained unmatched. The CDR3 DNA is TGTGCCAGCAGCTTACAATACAGGGGCCCCCTCACAGATACGCAGTATTTT. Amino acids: CASSLQYRGPLTDTQYF.

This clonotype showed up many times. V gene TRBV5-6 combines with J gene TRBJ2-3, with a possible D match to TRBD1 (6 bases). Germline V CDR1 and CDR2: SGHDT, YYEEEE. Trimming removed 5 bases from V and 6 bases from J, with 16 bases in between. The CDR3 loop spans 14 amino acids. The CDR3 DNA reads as TGTGCCAGCAGTAGTAATGGGGGCAGGGATACGCAGTATTTT. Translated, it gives CASSSNGGRDTQYF.

The CDR3 DNA follows: TGTGCCAGCAGCTTCGGACTAGCGGTACTGGATACGCAGTATTTT. It yields the protein CASSFGLAVLDTQYF. V usage is TRBV7-9 and J usage is TRBJ2-3; 10 bases are shared with TRBD2. The V and J ends lost 3 bases and 6 bases, in that order; junction bases with no gene match: 6. Germline lookup yields CDR1 SEHNR and CDR2 FQNEAQ (reference sequence). CDR3 length: 15 amino acids. Complete variable domain (other parts from reference TRBV7-9 and TRBJ2-3): DTGVSQNPRHKITKRGQNVTFRCDPISEHNRLYWYRQTLGQGPEFLTYFQNEAQLEKSRLLSDRFSAERPKGSFSTLEIQRTEQGDSAMYLCASSFGLAVLDTQYFGPGTRLTVL.

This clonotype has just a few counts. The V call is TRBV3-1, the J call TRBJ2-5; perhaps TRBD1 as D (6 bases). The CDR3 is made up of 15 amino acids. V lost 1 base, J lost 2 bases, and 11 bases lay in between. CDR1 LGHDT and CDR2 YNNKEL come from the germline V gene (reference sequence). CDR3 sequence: CASSQGLTGQETQYF. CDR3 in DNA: TGTGCCAGCAGCCAAGGGTTGACAGGACAAGAGACCCAGTACTTC.

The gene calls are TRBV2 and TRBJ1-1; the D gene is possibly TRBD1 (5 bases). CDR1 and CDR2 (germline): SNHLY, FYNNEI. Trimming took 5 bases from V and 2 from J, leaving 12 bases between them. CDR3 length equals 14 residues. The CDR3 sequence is CASSFQGSNTEAFF. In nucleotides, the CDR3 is TGTGCCAGCAGTTTTCAGGGTAGCAACACTGAAGCTTTCTTT.

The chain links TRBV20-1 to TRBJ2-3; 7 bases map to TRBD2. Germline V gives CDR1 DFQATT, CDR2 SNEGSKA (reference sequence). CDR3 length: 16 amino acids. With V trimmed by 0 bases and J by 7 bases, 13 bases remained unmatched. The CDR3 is CSARDPASGLSYTQYF. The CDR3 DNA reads TGCAGTGCTAGAGATCCGGCTAGCGGCCTTTCGTATACGCAGTATTTT.

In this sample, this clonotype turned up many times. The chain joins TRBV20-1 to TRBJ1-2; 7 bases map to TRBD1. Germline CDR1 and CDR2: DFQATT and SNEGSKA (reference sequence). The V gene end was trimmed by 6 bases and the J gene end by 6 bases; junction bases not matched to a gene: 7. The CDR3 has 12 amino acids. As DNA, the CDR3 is TGCAGTGCCAGCACAGGGGTTGATGGCTACACCTTC. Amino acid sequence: CSASTGVDGYTF.

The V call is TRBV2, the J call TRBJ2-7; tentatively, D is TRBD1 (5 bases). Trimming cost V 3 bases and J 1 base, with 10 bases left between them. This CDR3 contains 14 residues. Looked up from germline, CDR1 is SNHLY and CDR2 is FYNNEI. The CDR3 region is CASSDFRDSYEQYF. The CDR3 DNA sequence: TGTGCCAGCAGTGATTTCAGGGATTCCTACGAGCAGTACTTC.

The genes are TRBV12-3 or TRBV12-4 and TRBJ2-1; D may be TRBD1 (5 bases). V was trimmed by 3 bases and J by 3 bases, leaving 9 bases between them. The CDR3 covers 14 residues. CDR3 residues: CASSLGPNYNEQFF. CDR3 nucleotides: TGTGCCAGCAGTTTGGGGCCTAACTACAATGAGCAGTTCTTC.

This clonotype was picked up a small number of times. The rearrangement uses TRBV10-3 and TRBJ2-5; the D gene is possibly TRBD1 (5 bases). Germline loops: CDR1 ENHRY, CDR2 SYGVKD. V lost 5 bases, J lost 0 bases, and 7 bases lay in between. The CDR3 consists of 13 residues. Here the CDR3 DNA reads TGTGCCATCAGTACAGGACACCAAGAGACCCAGTACTTC. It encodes CAISTGHQETQYF.

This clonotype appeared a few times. CDR3 bases: TGCGCCAGCAGCTTGGAATCCCCGAGGGTGAACACTGAAGCTTTCTTT. Its translation: CASSLESPRVNTEAFF. This chain connects TRBV5-1 to TRBJ1-1; no clear D gene. Trimming cost V 0 bases and J 0 bases, with 12 bases left between them. Germline V gene data show CDR1 as SGHRS and CDR2 as YFSETQ. The CDR3 is 16 amino acids.